Here is one T cell receptor beta chain with its context. The data were obtained in a study of blood T cell repertoires in COVID-19. Study-level information: Samples of COVID-19 (acute and convalescent) were obtained from the United States, Italy and Spain. T cells, B-cell-depleted T cells, or PBMCs provided the cDNA or gDNA that served as material.

Sequenced by immunoSEQ multiplex PCR; TCRdb stores in-frame clones only, minus some. The sample holds 380,000 or so clones, around 90% seen once. In germline, CDR1 is LGHDT, CDR2 YNNKEL (reference sequence). The CDR3 totals 16 residues. V shed 0 bases, J shed 6 bases, and the junction held 5 bases outside the gene matches. This TCR was sampled from a woman in her 40s with acute COVID-19. This sequence joins TRBV3-1 (or the pseudogene TRBV3-2) and TRBJ2-1, with 10 bases fitting TRBD2. Sequencing was performed on PBMCs or T cells enriched from blood (not recorded which). The CDR3 bases are TGTGCCAGCAGCCAAGATCGGACTAGCGGTTCCAATGAGCAGTTCTTC. As protein: CASSQDRTSGSNEQFF.